Listed below are T cell receptor beta chains from one sample, sequenced in a study of T cell changes during pregnancy in multiple sclerosis. Assay used: immunoSEQ multiplex PCR; TCRdb lists only in-frame clones, some missing. Among 45,000 to 55,000 clones listed, around 92% were seen once. Sequenced material: CD4+ T cells from peripheral blood mononuclear cells, taken after pregnancy. These receptors all come from a female donor in good health, enrolled as a control in a pregnancy study. CDR3s include the opening cysteine and the closing phenylalanine or tryptophan. D genes are given only for firm matches. Size is omitted from some rows. Given values are once, few, many or a class for expanded clones.

cdr3_nt | cdr3_aa | cdr3_length | v_call | d_call | j_call | clone_size
TGTGCCAGCAGCCTCCATCGGGACAACAATGAGCAGTTCTTC | CASSLHRDNNEQFF | 14 | TRBV7-3 | - | TRBJ2-1 | -
TGTGCCACCAGCCGCAGCCCTCCGGGACAGGGTGGTTACGAGCAGTACTTC | CATSRSPPGQGGYEQYF | 17 | TRBV15 | TRBD1 | TRBJ2-7 | -
TGTGCCAGCAGCCGGACAGGGCCCTACGAGCAGTACTTC | CASSRTGPYEQYF | 13 | TRBV27 | TRBD1 | TRBJ2-7 | -
TGCGCCAGCAGGCTTATACCGGGACAGAAGATTGGAAACACCATATATTTT | CASRLIPGQKIGNTIYF | 17 | TRBV23-1 | TRBD1 | TRBJ1-3 | once
TGCGCCAGCAGCCTTCAACAGGGCTACGAGCAGTACTTC | CASSLQQGYEQYF | 13 | TRBV4-1 | - | TRBJ2-7 | -
TGTGCCAGTAGTTCGTCGGCGAGGGTCTATGGCTACACCTTC | CASSSSARVYGYTF | 14 | TRBV19 | - | TRBJ1-2 | -
TGTGCCAGCAGGATTCAGGGGGGAGGCTACACCTTC | CASRIQGGGYTF | 12 | TRBV2 | TRBD1 | TRBJ1-2 | -
TGTGCCAGCAGTTCAGGGGGACGGTATGGCTACACCTTC | CASSSGGRYGYTF | 13 | TRBV28 | TRBD1 | TRBJ1-2 | once
TGTGCCAGCACCGTGACAGGGGCGGCACACTATGGCTACACCTTC | CASTVTGAAHYGYTF | 15 | TRBV5-4 | TRBD1 | TRBJ1-2 | -
TGTGCCCTAGGGGGACGGAGCTACGAGCAGTACTTC | CALGGRSYEQYF | 12 | TRBV28 | - | TRBJ2-7 | few
TGTGCCAGCAGCTTAGGGGGGGGCCCTAAGGGTCCAACAACCTACGAGCAGTACTTC | CASSLGGGPKGPTTYEQYF | 19 | TRBV5-4 | - | TRBJ2-7 | once
TGTGCCAGCAGTCCTGGGACTAGCGATGTTCAAGAGACCCAGTACTTC | CASSPGTSDVQETQYF | 16 | TRBV28 | TRBD2 | TRBJ2-5 | -
TGTGCCAGCAGTTCTCTCAGGGTGGACACTGAAGCTTTCTTT | CASSSLRVDTEAFF | 14 | TRBV28 | - | TRBJ1-1 | once
TGTGCCTGTCAGGGACAGTCGGGCTATGGCTACACCTTC | CACQGQSGYGYTF | 13 | TRBV30 | TRBD1 | TRBJ1-2 | -
TGTGCCAGCAGCTCGGGACTAGCGGGTACCTCTGGGCAGTACTTC | CASSSGLAGTSGQYF | 15 | TRBV9 | TRBD2 | TRBJ2-7 | -
TGTGCCAGCAGGGCCCCGGGTAGCTCCTACAATGAGCAGTTCTTC | CASRAPGSSYNEQFF | 15 | TRBV4-2 | - | TRBJ2-1 | -
TGTGCCAGCTCACCCTCGTCTAGAGGCCCCATTGCAGGGGCCAACGTCCTGACTTTC | CASSPSSRGPIAGANVLTF | 19 | TRBV18 | - | TRBJ2-6 | -
TGCGCCAGCAGCCCGGTTGAGGGCAATCAGCCCCAGCATTTT | CASSPVEGNQPQHF | 14 | TRBV5-1 | - | TRBJ1-5 | -
TGTGCCAGCAGCTCTGCGGGGGCCCGCACAGATACGCAGTATTTT | CASSSAGARTDTQYF | 15 | TRBV6-4 | - | TRBJ2-3 | -
TGTGCCTGGACCCCTAGCGGGGATCCACTAGCCAAAAACATTCAGTACTTC | CAWTPSGDPLAKNIQYF | 17 | TRBV30 | TRBD2 | TRBJ2-4 | -
TGTGCCAGCAGCTCAAAGAGCTCCTACGAGCAGTACTTC | CASSSKSSYEQYF | 13 | TRBV13 | - | TRBJ2-7 | -
TGTGCCAGCAGCCACCGGGACAGAGGCGAGGAGGCTTTCTTT | CASSHRDRGEEAFF | 14 | TRBV27 | TRBD1 | TRBJ1-1 | -
TGTGCCTGGAGTTTAGGACAGAACTATGGCTACACCTTC | CAWSLGQNYGYTF | 13 | TRBV30 | - | TRBJ1-2 | -
TGTGCCAGCAGTTCCCCTCGGACAGGGGAGAGCTACGAGCAGTACTTC | CASSSPRTGESYEQYF | 16 | TRBV6-5 | TRBD1 | TRBJ2-7 | -
TGTGCCAGCAGACAGGGGGCTTGGGATGAGCAGTTCTTC | CASRQGAWDEQFF | 13 | TRBV2 | TRBD1 | TRBJ2-1 | -
TGCGCCAGCAGCCCGGGGGGGAACACAGATACGCAGTATTTT | CASSPGGNTDTQYF | 14 | TRBV4-1 | TRBD2 | TRBJ2-3 | -
TGTGCCAGCAGCTTGACAGTAGCTGGAAACACCATATATTTT | CASSLTVAGNTIYF | 14 | TRBV7-9 | - | TRBJ1-3 | -
TGTGCCAGCAGCCATTGGATGGAGGGTGATGAAAAACTGTTTTTT | CASSHWMEGDEKLFF | 15 | TRBV5-6 | - | TRBJ1-4 | -
TGTGCCAGCAGCTTCGGGGGAGGACGGGAGCAGTTCTTC | CASSFGGGREQFF | 13 | TRBV7-6 | - | TRBJ2-1 | -
TGCGCCAGCAGCTTGTATGGGTTCGGAGCGGGGGGTTTGTCGGAGACCCAGTACTTC | CASSLYGFGAGGLSETQYF | 19 | TRBV5-1 | TRBD2 | TRBJ2-5 | -
TGTGCCAGCTCACCCCGTGCTGGGACTAGCGGGGGGGCCCTTATATACAATGAGCAGTTCTTC | CASSPRAGTSGGALIYNEQFF | 21 | TRBV18 | TRBD2 | TRBJ2-1 | -
TGTGCCAGCTCACCCTCTAGCGGGGGGTTGTACAATGAGCAGTTCTTC | CASSPSSGGLYNEQFF | 16 | TRBV18 | TRBD2 | TRBJ2-1 | -
TGTGCCAGCAGCTTCTCAGTACAGGGAGAAAAACTGTTTTTT | CASSFSVQGEKLFF | 14 | TRBV5-5 | - | TRBJ1-4 | -
TGTGCCAGTAGCATCCGACGGACAGGGAAAAACGGGGAGCTGTTTTTT | CASSIRRTGKNGELFF | 16 | TRBV19 | TRBD1 | TRBJ2-2 | -
TGTGCCAGCAGCCCTCGCACAGATACGCAGTATTTT | CASSPRTDTQYF | 12 | TRBV7-6 | - | TRBJ2-3 | once
TGTGCCATCAGTGAGAGGGGGGGCTTGGAGACCCAGTACTTC | CAISERGGLETQYF | 14 | TRBV10-3 | - | TRBJ2-5 | -
TGTGCTAGTGGTTTGGCTCCGAACACTGAAGCTTTCTTT | CASGLAPNTEAFF | 13 | TRBV12-5 | - | TRBJ1-1 | few
TGCAGTGCCATCCGAGCCGGGGAGCAGTACTTC | CSAIRAGEQYF | 11 | TRBV20-1 | - | TRBJ2-7 | once
TGTGCCAGCAGAAAATCAACAGGGGAGTTTAGTGGCTACACCTTC | CASRKSTGEFSGYTF | 15 | TRBV5-6 | TRBD1 | TRBJ1-2 | once
TGTGCCAGCAGTACCACAGGGGCACCCCTCCACTTT | CASSTTGAPLHF | 12 | TRBV2 | TRBD1 | TRBJ1-6 | -
TGTGCCAGTAGTACGACCGGGACAGGGGCCAACGAGCAGTACTTC | CASSTTGTGANEQYF | 15 | TRBV19 | TRBD1 | TRBJ2-7 | -
TGTGCCAGTAGTCCGCTCGGTACGGGGGGCGTCTCACCCCTCCACTTT | CASSPLGTGGVSPLHF | 16 | TRBV19 | - | TRBJ1-6 | few
TGTGCCAGCAGCCTAGGGACAGGGGATCAGCCCCAGCATTTT | CASSLGTGDQPQHF | 14 | TRBV7-2 | TRBD1 | TRBJ1-5 | once
TGTGCCAGCAGTTCCGTGAACTATGGCTACACCTTC | CASSSVNYGYTF | 12 | TRBV28 | - | TRBJ1-2 | -
TGTGCCAGCTCACCAGACAGGACAGCAACTAATGAAAAACTGTTTTTT | CASSPDRTATNEKLFF | 16 | TRBV18 | - | TRBJ1-4 | -
TGTGCCAGCAGTTACTACAGAAGGGGGCCTGAAGCTTTCTTT | CASSYYRRGPEAFF | 14 | TRBV6-5 | TRBD1 | TRBJ1-1 | -
TGTGCCAGCAGCCCTAGCGGGGGGGCCTACAATGAGCAGTTCTTC | CASSPSGGAYNEQFF | 15 | TRBV5-4 | TRBD2 | TRBJ2-1 | -
TGTGCCAGCAGCTTAGTTGGCGGGGCAGCTGAGCAGTTCTTC | CASSLVGGAAEQFF | 14 | TRBV7-2 | - | TRBJ2-1 | -
TGTGCCAGCTCACCCCTAGGACAGGGGGCTCTGAACGAGCAGTACTTC | CASSPLGQGALNEQYF | 16 | TRBV18 | TRBD1 | TRBJ2-7 | -